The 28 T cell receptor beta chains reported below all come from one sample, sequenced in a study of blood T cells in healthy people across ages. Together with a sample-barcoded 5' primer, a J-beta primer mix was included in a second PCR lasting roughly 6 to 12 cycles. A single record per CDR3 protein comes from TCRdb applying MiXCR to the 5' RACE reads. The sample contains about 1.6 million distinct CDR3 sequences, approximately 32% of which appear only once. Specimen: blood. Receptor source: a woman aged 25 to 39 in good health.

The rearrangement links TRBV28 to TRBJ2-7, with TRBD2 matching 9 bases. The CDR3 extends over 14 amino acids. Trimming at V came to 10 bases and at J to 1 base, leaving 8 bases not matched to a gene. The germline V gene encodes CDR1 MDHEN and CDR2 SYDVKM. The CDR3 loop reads CATVSGSVSYEQYF. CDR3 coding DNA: TGTGCCACCGTTAGCGGGAGCGTTTCCTACGAGCAGTACTTC.

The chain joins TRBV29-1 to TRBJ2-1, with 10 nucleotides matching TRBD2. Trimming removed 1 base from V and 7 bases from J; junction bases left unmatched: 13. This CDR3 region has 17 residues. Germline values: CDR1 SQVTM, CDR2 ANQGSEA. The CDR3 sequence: CSVEGGKVPSGSNEQFF. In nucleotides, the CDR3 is TGCAGCGTTGAAGGCGGGAAGGTCCCTAGCGGGAGTAATGAGCAGTTCTTC.

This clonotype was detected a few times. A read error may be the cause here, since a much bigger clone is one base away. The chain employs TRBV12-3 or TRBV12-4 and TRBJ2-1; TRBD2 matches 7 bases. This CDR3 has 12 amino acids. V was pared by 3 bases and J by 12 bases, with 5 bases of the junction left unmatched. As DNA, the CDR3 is TGTGCCAGCAGTTTCGCGGGGGATGGGCAGTTCTTC. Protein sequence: CASSFAGDGQFF.

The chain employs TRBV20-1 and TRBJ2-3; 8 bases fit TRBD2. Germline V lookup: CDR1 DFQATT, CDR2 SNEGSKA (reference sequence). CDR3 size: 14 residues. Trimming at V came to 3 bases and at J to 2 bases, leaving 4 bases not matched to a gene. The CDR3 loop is CSASLLAVTDTQYF. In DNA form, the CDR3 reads TGCAGTGCTAGTTTACTAGCGGTCACAGATACGCAGTATTTT.

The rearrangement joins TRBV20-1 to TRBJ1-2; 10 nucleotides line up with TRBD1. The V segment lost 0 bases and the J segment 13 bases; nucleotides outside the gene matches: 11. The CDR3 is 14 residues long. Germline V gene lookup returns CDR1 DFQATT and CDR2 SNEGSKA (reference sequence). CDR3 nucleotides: TGCAGTGCTAGAGATCTGGTGGGACAGGGGCTCACCACCTTC. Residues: CSARDLVGQGLTTF.

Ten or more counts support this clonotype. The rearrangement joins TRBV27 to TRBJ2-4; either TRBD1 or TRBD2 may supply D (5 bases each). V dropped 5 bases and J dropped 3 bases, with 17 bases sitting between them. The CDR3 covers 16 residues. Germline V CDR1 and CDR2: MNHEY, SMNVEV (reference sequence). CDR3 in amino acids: CASSPTPGGGKNIQYF. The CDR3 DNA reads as TGTGCCAGCAGTCCGACCCCCGGTGGGGGCAAAAACATTCAGTACTTC.

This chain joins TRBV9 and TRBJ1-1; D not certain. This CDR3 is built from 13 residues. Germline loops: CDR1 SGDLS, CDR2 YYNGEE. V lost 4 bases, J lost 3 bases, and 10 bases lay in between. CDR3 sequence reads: CASSISPDTEAFF. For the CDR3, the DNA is TGTGCCAGCAGCATATCGCCGGACACTGAAGCTTTCTTT.

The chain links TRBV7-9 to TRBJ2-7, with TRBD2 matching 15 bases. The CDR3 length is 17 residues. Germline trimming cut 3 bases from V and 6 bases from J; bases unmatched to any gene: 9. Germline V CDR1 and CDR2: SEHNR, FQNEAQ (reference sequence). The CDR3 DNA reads TGTGCCAGCAGCTTCCCTTTGGGACTAGCGGGAGGCAGCGAGCAGTACTTC. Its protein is CASSFPLGLAGGSEQYF.

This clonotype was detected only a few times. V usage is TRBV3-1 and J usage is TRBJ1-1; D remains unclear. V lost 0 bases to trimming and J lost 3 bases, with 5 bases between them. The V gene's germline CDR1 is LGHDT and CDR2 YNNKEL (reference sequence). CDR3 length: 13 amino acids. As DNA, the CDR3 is TGTGCCAGCAGCCAAGACCAGTACACTGAAGCTTTCTTT. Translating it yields CASSQDQYTEAFF.

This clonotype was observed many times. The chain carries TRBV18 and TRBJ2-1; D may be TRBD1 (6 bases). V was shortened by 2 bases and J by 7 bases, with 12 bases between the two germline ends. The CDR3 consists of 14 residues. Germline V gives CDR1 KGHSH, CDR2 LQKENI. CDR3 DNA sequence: TGTGCCAGCTCACCAGGGACAAGGGGAAATGAGCAGTTCTTC. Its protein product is CASSPGTRGNEQFF.

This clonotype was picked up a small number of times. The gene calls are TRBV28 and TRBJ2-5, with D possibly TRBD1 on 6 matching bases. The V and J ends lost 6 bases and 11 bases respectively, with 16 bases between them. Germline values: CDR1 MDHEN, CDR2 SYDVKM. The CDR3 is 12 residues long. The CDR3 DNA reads TGTGCCAGCAGCATAACAGGGTTTTGGCAGTACTTC. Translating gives CASSITGFWQYF.

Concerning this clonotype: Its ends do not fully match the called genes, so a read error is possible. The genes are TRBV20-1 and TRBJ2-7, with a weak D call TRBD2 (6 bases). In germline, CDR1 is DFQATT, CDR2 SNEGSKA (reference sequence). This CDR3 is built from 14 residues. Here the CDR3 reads CGASDAKTLYEQYF. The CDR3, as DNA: TGCGGTGCTAGCGACGCAAAGACTCTTTACGAGCAGTACTTC.

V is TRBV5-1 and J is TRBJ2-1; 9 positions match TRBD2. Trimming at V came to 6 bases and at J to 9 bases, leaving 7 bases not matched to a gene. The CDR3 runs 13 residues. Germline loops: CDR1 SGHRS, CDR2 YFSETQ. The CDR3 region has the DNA TGCGCCAGCATGTCGGGACTAGCTATTGAGCAGTTCTTC. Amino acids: CASMSGLAIEQFF.

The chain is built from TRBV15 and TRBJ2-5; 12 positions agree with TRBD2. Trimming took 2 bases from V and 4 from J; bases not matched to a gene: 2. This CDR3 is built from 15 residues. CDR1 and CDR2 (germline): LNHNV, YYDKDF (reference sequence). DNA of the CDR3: TGTGCCACCAGCAGACTAGCGGGGGGGCGAGAGACCCAGTACTTC. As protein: CATSRLAGGRETQYF.

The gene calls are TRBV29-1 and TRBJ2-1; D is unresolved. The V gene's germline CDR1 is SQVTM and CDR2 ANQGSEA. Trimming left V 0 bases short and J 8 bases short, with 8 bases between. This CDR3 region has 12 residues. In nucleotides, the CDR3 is TGCAGCGTTGAAGATCTCGGATATGAGCAGTTCTTC. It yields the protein CSVEDLGYEQFF.

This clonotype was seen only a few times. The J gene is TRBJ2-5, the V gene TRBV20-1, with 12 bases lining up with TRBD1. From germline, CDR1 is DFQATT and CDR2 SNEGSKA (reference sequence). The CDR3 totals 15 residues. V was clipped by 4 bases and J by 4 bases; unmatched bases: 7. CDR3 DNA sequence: TGCAGTGCTACCACCGGGACAGGGGGCTTAGAGACCCAGTACTTC. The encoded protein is CSATTGTGGLETQYF.

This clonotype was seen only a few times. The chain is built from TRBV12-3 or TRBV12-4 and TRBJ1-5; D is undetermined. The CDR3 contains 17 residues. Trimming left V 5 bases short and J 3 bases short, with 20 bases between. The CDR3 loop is CASSPSGNRSPNQPQHF. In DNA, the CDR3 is TGTGCCAGCAGTCCTTCTGGGAACCGGAGCCCCAATCAGCCCCAGCATTTT.

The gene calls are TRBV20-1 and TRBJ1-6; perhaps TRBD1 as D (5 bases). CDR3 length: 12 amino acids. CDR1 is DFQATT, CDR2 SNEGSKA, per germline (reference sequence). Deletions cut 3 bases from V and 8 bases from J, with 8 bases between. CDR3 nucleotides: TGCAGTGCTAGGATGACAGATTCACCCCTCCACTTT. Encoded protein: CSARMTDSPLHF.

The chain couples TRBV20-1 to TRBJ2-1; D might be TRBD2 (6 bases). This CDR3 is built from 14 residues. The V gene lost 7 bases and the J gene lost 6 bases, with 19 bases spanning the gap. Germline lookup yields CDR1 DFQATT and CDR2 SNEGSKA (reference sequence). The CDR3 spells CSVPGLATLNEQFF. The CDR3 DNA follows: TGCAGTGTACCGGGACTGGCGACCCTCAATGAGCAGTTCTTC.

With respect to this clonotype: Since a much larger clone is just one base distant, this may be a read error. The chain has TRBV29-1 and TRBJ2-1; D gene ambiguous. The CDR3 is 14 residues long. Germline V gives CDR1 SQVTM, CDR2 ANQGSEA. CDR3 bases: TGCAACGTTGAAGGAGACTTCCCTTACAATGAGCAGTTCTTC. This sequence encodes CNVEGDFPYNEQFF.

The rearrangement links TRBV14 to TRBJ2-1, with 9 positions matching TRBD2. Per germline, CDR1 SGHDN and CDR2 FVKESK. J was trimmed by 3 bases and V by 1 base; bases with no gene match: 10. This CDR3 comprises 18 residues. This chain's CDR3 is CASSQVPRLAAIYNEQFF. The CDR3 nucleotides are TGTGCCAGCAGCCAAGTGCCGAGACTAGCGGCCATCTACAATGAGCAGTTCTTC.

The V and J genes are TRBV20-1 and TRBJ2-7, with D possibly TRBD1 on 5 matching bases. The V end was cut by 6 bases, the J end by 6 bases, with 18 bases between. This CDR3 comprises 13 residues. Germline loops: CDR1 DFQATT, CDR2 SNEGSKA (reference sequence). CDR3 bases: TGCAGTGCCAGCGTGGGGCCCACCGCCGAGCAGTACTTC. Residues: CSASVGPTAEQYF.

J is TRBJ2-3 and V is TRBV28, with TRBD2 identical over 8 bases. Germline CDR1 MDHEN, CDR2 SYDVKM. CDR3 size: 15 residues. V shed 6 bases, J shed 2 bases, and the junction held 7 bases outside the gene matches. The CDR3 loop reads CASRPTSGNTDTQYF. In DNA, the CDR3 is TGTGCCAGCAGACCAACTAGCGGAAACACAGATACGCAGTATTTT.

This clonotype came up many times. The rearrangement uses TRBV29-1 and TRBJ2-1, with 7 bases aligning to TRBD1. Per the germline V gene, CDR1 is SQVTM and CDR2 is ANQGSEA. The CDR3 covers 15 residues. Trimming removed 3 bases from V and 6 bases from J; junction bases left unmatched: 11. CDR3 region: CSVDGSRQGLNEQFF. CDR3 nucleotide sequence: TGCAGCGTTGACGGTTCGCGACAGGGTCTCAATGAGCAGTTCTTC.

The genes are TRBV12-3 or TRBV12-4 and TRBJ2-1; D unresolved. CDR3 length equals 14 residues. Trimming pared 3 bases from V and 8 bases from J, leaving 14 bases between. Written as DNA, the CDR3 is TGTGCCAGCAGTTTTGTATCTGGGGTGGATGAGCAGTTCTTC. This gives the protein CASSFVSGVDEQFF.

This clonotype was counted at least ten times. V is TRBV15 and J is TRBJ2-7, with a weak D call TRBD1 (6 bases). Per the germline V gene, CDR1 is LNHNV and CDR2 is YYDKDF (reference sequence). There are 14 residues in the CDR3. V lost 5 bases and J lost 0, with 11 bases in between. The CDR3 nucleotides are TGTGCCACCAGCCCAGGGGTTCGCTCCTACGAGCAGTACTTC. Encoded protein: CATSPGVRSYEQYF.

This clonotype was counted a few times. The DNA for the CDR3 is TGTGCCACCAGTGATTTAGAACTAGCGGGAGACATGGGGGAGACCCAGTACTTC. Translation gives CATSDLELAGDMGETQYF. The chain employs TRBV24-1 and TRBJ2-5, with TRBD2 matching over 11 bases. This CDR3 has 18 amino acids. Germline V gene data show CDR1 as KGHDR and CDR2 as SFDVKD. Unmatched junction bases numbered 11, after V lost 1 base and J lost 5 bases.

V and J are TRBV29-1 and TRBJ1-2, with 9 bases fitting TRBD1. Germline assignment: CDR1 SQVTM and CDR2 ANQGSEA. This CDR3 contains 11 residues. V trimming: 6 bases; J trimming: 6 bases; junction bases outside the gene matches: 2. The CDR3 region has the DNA TGCAGCGTCCGGGACAGGGATGGCTACACCTTC. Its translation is CSVRDRDGYTF.